This TCR beta chain was obtained from a study of T cell clonotyping in hematopoietic cell transplantation. Sequencing was performed with immunoSEQ multiplex PCR; in TCRdb, only in-frame clones are kept and a portion is missing. In the table there are around 16,000 clones, 85% to 90% of which are singletons. CDR3 length equals 13 residues. J gave up 6 bases and V 2 bases, and 7 bases lay outside the gene matches. CDR1 and CDR2 (germline): SQVTM, ANQGSEA. Sequencing was carried out using peripheral blood mononuclear cells. The V call is TRBV29-1, the J call TRBJ2-7; 7 bases fit TRBD1. The sequence was obtained from a man aged 45-60 years in good health. Some clones in this sample may be carry-over from other donors' samples. For the CDR3, the DNA is TGCAGCGTTGAAATCACAGGGGTTGCCGAGCAGTACTTC. This encodes CSVEITGVAEQYF.